This T cell receptor beta chain stems from a study of T cells after yellow fever vaccination. Findings and limits, study-wide: Abundant clonotypes from the bulk population could contaminate FACS-sorted repertoires. The secondary response was weaker, and its peak arrived faster, on day 5 versus 15. Among primary-vaccination clones, most reappeared after the booster, at 95% to 96% for CD4 and approximately 90% for CD8.

This clonotype was recorded many times. Its target is not known. Production of TCR cDNA was by 5'RACE template switching, which also added a universal primer site and UMIs. TCRdb used MiXCR to reprocess the 5' RACE reads, holding one entry per CDR3 protein. The sample yields approximately 330,000 distinct CDR3 sequences, about 4% seen once. Germline V gives CDR1 SGHRS, CDR2 YFSETQ. The CDR3 totals 17 residues. The V gene lost 4 bases and the J gene lost 4 bases, with 20 bases spanning the gap. The rearrangement links TRBV5-1 to TRBJ2-2; no reliable D call. The clonotype was recovered from a young man who received the YFV17D yellow fever vaccine. The sample consisted of PBMCs, taken 5 days after the yellow fever booster vaccination. The CDR3 loop reads CASSLDALGESTGELFF. CDR3 nucleotide sequence: TGCGCCAGCAGCCTGGACGCGCTCGGAGAAAGCACCGGGGAGCTGTTTTTT.